Listed below are T cell receptor beta chains from one sample, sequenced in a study of T-cell memory formation after mild COVID-19. One entry per CDR3 protein, called by TCRdb with MiXCR from the 5' RACE reads. The profile shows some 70,000 distinct CDR3 sequences, over 15% of them singletons. Sequencing was performed on PBMCs or a T cell subset sorted from them (not recorded which). These receptors came from an adult woman who had mild COVID-19 (a few samples of this study predate the infection). Cell type and time point are not known. Each CDR3 is given with its conserved first and last residue. A D gene is named only where the DNA matches it firmly. A clone size is listed for some rows: how often the clone was seen (once, few, many), or a class if it is expanded.

>NA|TRBJ2-1|TRBV12-3/TRBV12-4|NA
TGTGCCAGCATAGATGGCGGGATGTGGGGTGAGCAGTTCTTC
CASIDGGMWGEQFF
>NA|TRBJ2-3|TRBV12-3/TRBV12-4|NA
TGTGCCAGCTCACCTTCCACAGATACGCAGTATTTT
CASSPSTDTQYF
>NA|TRBJ2-3|TRBV13|TRBD2
TGTGCCAGCAGCTTAGGACGCGGGGGGGCCCCAGATACGCAGTATTTT
CASSLGRGGAPDTQYF
>NA|TRBJ2-7|TRBV7-9|TRBD2
TGTGCCAGCAGCCCAAGGACTAGCGGGAGTTCGTACGAGCAGTACTTC
CASSPRTSGSSYEQYF
>many|TRBJ2-7|TRBV7-9|NA
TGTGCCAGCAGCGATGAGTGGGCGGAGCAGTACTTC
CASSDEWAEQYF
>NA|TRBJ2-1|TRBV7-8|TRBD1
TGTGCCAGCAGCTTAGACAGGGGCCTCGACAATGAGCAGTTCTTC
CASSLDRGLDNEQFF
>few|TRBJ1-1|TRBV15|NA
TGTGCCACCAGCGAAAGACCCTCCCCGACGGCCACTGAAGCTTTCTTT
CATSERPSPTATEAFF
>few|TRBJ2-1|TRBV4-3|NA
TGCGCCAGCAGTCAATCGGGGACATCTCCTTATGAGCAGTTCTTC
CASSQSGTSPYEQFF
>few|TRBJ2-7|TRBV12-3/TRBV12-4|TRBD1
TGTGCCAGCAGTCCCGGGACAGGGCTGCCCTACGAGCAGTACTTC
CASSPGTGLPYEQYF
>few|TRBJ2-3|TRBV6-5|TRBD2
TGTGCCAGCAGTCACTCTTTCAAGCGGGGGCCTACAGATACGCAGTATTTT
CASSHSFKRGPTDTQYF
>NA|TRBJ2-5|TRBV12-3/TRBV12-4|NA
TGTGCCAGCGGAACTTCAAAGGTACAAGAGACCCAGTACTTC
CASGTSKVQETQYF
>NA|TRBJ1-1|TRBV3-1|NA
TGTGCCAGCAGCCAAGAAGGGCAGTATGTGACTGAAGCTTTCTTT
CASSQEGQYVTEAFF
>NA|TRBJ2-1|TRBV4-1|TRBD2
TGCGCCAGCAGCCATTGGACTAGTTTAAGTGAGCAGTTCTTC
CASSHWTSLSEQFF
>NA|TRBJ2-2|TRBV3-1|NA
TGTGCCAGCTTCCCTTCAGGGACGGACTACACCGGGGAGCTGTTTTTT
CASFPSGTDYTGELFF
>NA|TRBJ2-7|TRBV2|NA
TGTGCCAGCAGTGAAGGCGGGTTGAGCTCCTACGAGCAGTACTTC
CASSEGGLSSYEQYF
>NA|TRBJ2-1|TRBV28|NA
TGTGCCAGCAGCGTCTTCGGTACCAACAATGAGCAGTTCTTC
CASSVFGTNNEQFF
>many|TRBJ1-6|TRBV4-1|NA
TGCGCCAGCAGCCCCGGGGCCCAGGGCACCCTCCACTTT
CASSPGAQGTLHF
>few|TRBJ2-5|TRBV5-1|NA
TGCGCCAGCAAAGAAGAGACCCAGTACTTC
CASKEETQYF
>few|TRBJ2-7|TRBV7-9|NA
TGTGCCAGCAGCCCTCCCGGGGGCGCAACCTACGAGCAGTACTTC
CASSPPGGATYEQYF
>NA|TRBJ1-2|TRBV29-1|TRBD1
TGCAGCGTTGTCGTCACAGGGGGCTATGGCTACACCTTC
CSVVVTGGYGYTF
>few|TRBJ1-2|TRBV5-1|TRBD1
TGCGCCAGCAGCTTGGTGGACAGGGAAGGAGTGAGGGATGGCTACACCTTC
CASSLVDREGVRDGYTF
>NA|TRBJ1-1|TRBV12-3/TRBV12-4|NA
TGTGCCAGCAGTTTAGGCCAGGTGACCACTGAAGCTTTCTTT
CASSLGQVTTEAFF
>few|TRBJ2-2|TRBV5-1|TRBD2
TGCGCCAGCAGCTCAGGCGATCGACTAGCGCAGAAAAACACCGGGGAGCTGTTTTTT
CASSSGDRLAQKNTGELFF
>NA|TRBJ2-6|TRBV19|NA
TGTGCCAGTAGTGTACAGGGCTCTGGGGCCAACGTCCTGACTTTC
CASSVQGSGANVLTF
>few|TRBJ2-7|TRBV9|TRBD1
TGTGCCAGCAGCGTGGTACCGGGACAGCTCTACGAGCAGTACTTC
CASSVVPGQLYEQYF
>NA|TRBJ2-5|TRBV7-9|TRBD2
TGTGCCAGCAGCTCCTGGACTAGCCTAGAGACCCAGTACTTC
CASSSWTSLETQYF
>NA|TRBJ2-5|TRBV7-9|TRBD1
TGTGCCAGCAAGGCAGGGGGTGGTGAGACCCAGTACTTC
CASKAGGGETQYF
>NA|TRBJ2-7|TRBV6-5|NA
TGTGCCAGCAGTTACGGAGGCCACGAGCAGTACTTC
CASSYGGHEQYF
>NA|TRBJ2-3|TRBV9|TRBD2
TGTGCCAGCAGCGCCTCGGGGGGACCCACAGATACGCAGTATTTT
CASSASGGPTDTQYF
>NA|TRBJ2-3|TRBV29-1|TRBD2
TGCAGCGCCTGGGCCTCCTTGGCGGGGGGTAGCACAGATACGCAGTATTTT
CSAWASLAGGSTDTQYF
>few|TRBJ2-5|TRBV6-5|NA
TGTGCCAGCAGTTACTCGAATTGGGACCTGACTAGCCAAGAGACCCAGTACTTC
CASSYSNWDLTSQETQYF
>NA|TRBJ2-2|TRBV5-6|TRBD1
TGTGCCAGCAGCTTACAGGGGGCGCCCGACACCGGGGAGCTGTTTTTT
CASSLQGAPDTGELFF
>NA|TRBJ2-3|TRBV7-5|NA
NA
CISVSESVLNSILSTDTQYF
>few|TRBJ1-2|TRBV27|TRBD1
TGTGCCAGCGGGGGGACAGGGGGCGCGAGAGGCTACACCTTC
CASGGTGGARGYTF
>NA|TRBJ2-3|TRBV5-6|NA
TGTGCCAGCAGCCCGGGGGACCGCACAGATACGCAGTATTTT
CASSPGDRTDTQYF
>NA|TRBJ1-1|TRBV4-1|TRBD1
TGCGCCAGCAGGACAGGGGAGGGTCCATACTTAAGGGCTTTCTTT
CASRTGEGPYLRAFF
>NA|TRBJ2-1|TRBV20-1|NA
TGCAGTGCTAGAGCAAAATGGCGCGAAAACTCCTACAATGAGCAGTTCTTC
CSARAKWRENSYNEQFF
>few|TRBJ2-7|TRBV2|TRBD2
TGTGCCAGCAGCGAGGACGGCGGGAGCCCCTACGAGCAGTACTTC
CASSEDGGSPYEQYF
>NA|TRBJ2-3|TRBV24-1|NA
TGTGCCACCAGTGGAAGGGGCTTGGCGGCAGATACGCAGTATTTT
CATSGRGLAADTQYF
>few|TRBJ2-1|TRBV6-2/TRBV6-3|TRBD1
TGTGCCAGCAGGGTGGGGACAGTGGGGAATGAGCAGTTCTTC
CASRVGTVGNEQFF
>NA|TRBJ1-2|TRBV27|TRBD1
TGTGCCAGCGCTCTGACAGGGAACTATGGCTACACCTTC
CASALTGNYGYTF
>NA|TRBJ2-3|TRBV6-5|TRBD2
TGTGCCAGCAGCTCTGGGACTAGAACCACAGATACGCAGTATTTT
CASSSGTRTTDTQYF
>NA|TRBJ2-1|TRBV4-3|TRBD2
TGCGCCAGCAGCCAAGAGGCCCTCTACAGCGGGAGTAGGGATCGGGAGCAGTTCTTC
CASSQEALYSGSRDREQFF
>many|TRBJ2-1|TRBV20-1|NA
TGCAGTGCTAGCGATCAAAGGACGGACTACAATGAGCAGTTCTTC
CSASDQRTDYNEQFF
>few|TRBJ2-7|TRBV4-3|NA
TGCGCCAGCAGCCAATCCCAGGGGGGCTCCTACGAGCAGTACTTC
CASSQSQGGSYEQYF
>few|TRBJ1-1|TRBV12-3/TRBV12-4|NA
TGTGCCAGCAGCCCTACGTTGGGCACTGAAGCTTTCTTT
CASSPTLGTEAFF
>once|TRBJ1-5|TRBV5-1|TRBD1
TGCGCCAGCAGACCGGACAGGTCGAGTCAGCCCCAGCATTTT
CASRPDRSSQPQHF
>NA|TRBJ2-3|TRBV6-2/TRBV6-3|NA
TGTGCCAGCAGTTACTCGGAAAGGGGTAACACAGATACGCAGTATTTT
CASSYSERGNTDTQYF
>few|TRBJ1-4|TRBV25-1|NA
TGTGCCAGCAGTGAAGCTTTGGATCTCCGTGAAAAACTGTTTTTT
CASSEALDLREKLFF
>NA|TRBJ2-7|TRBV27|TRBD1
TGTGCCAGCAGCCCGGACAGGCTCGGCTACGAGCAGTACTTC
CASSPDRLGYEQYF
>NA|TRBJ2-7|TRBV5-1|TRBD1
TGCGCCAGCAGCTTCGGACAGGGAGGCTACGAGCAGTACTTC
CASSFGQGGYEQYF
>few|TRBJ2-1|TRBV12-3/TRBV12-4|TRBD1
TGTGCCAGCAGTTCCTCGACAGGGATCAGATTAAATGAGCAGTTCTTC
CASSSSTGIRLNEQFF
>NA|TRBJ2-1|TRBV4-3|TRBD2
TGCGCCAGCAGCCAACTAGCGGGTGAGAATGAGCAGTTCTTC
CASSQLAGENEQFF
>NA|TRBJ2-3|TRBV24-1|TRBD2
TGTGCCACCAGTGACCCGGGGACTAGCGGGAGATACACAGATACGCAGTATTTT
CATSDPGTSGRYTDTQYF
>few|TRBJ2-7|TRBV7-9|NA
TGTGCCAGCAGCCGCGGTGGTAACGAGCAGTACTTC
CASSRGGNEQYF